These 23 T cell receptor beta chains were all obtained from the same sample, sequenced in a study of identical twins. MiXCR, applied by TCRdb to the 5' RACE reads, yields one record per CDR3 protein. The table lists under 300,000 distinct CDR3 sequences, more than 13% of them singletons. Sequencing used memory (CD45RO+) T cells sorted from blood. These receptors were taken from a woman aged 18-30 years in good health.

The CDR3 protein is CASKGRTGKRSGANVLTF. In DNA, the CDR3 is TGTGCCAGCAAAGGAAGAACGGGGAAGCGCTCTGGGGCCAACGTCCTGACTTTC. This chain uses TRBV2 with TRBJ2-6; a weak D match, TRBD2 (5 bases). Germline CDR1 reads SNHLY; CDR2 reads FYNNEI. V was cut by 7 bases and J by 0 bases, with 19 bases left in between. The CDR3 is made up of 18 amino acids.

This clonotype came up once. The chain couples TRBV18 to TRBJ2-3; 10 nucleotides match TRBD2. Germline CDR1 is KGHSH and CDR2 is LQKENI. J gave up 7 bases and V 4 bases, and 8 bases lay outside the gene matches. The CDR3 loop spans 15 amino acids. CDR3 sequence: CASSRLQTSGNTQYF. The CDR3 DNA reads TGTGCCAGCTCACGACTCCAAACTAGCGGGAATACGCAGTATTTT.

This clonotype was seen once. DNA for the CDR3: TGTGCCAGCAGCCCACAGGCTCTCACCGGGGAGCTGTTTTTT. It encodes CASSPQALTGELFF. V usage is TRBV3-1 and J usage is TRBJ2-2, with D possibly being TRBD1 (5 bases). The CDR3 loop spans 14 amino acids. The germline CDR1 and CDR2 sequences are LGHDT and YNNKEL (reference sequence). Between the trimmed V and J ends, which lost 4 bases and 4 bases, there was a span of 10 bases. Full variable domain (remainder filled in from reference TRBV3-1 and TRBJ2-2): DTAVSQTPKYLVTQMGNDKSIKCEQNLGHDTMYWYKQDSKKFLKIMFSYNNKELIINETVPNRFSPKSPDKAHLNLHINSLELGDSAVYFCASSPQALTGELFFGEGSRLTVL.

Remarks on this clonotype: The germline gene is not matched at one end of the junction; a read error may be the cause. This chain joins TRBV5-5 and TRBJ2-4; D gene uncertain. Germline V gene data show CDR1 as SGHKS and CDR2 as YYEKEE (reference sequence). The CDR3 extends over 14 amino acids. The DNA of the CDR3 is TGTGCCATCAGCCCTGGGCCGGGCAAAAACATTCAGTACTTC. This translates into CAISPGPGKNIQYF.

There are many counts of this clonotype. The rearrangement joins TRBV11-2 to TRBJ1-1; 7 bases are shared with TRBD1. V shed 5 bases, J shed 7 bases, and the junction held 7 bases outside the gene matches. Germline assignment: CDR1 SGHAT and CDR2 FQNNGV. This CDR3 is 13 amino acids long. The CDR3: CASSIGQVGEAFF. The CDR3 DNA reads TGTGCCAGCAGCATAGGACAGGTTGGTGAAGCTTTCTTT.

V gene TRBV24-1 combines with J gene TRBJ2-5; D is undetermined. The V and J ends lost 3 bases and 5 bases respectively, with 6 bases between them. The CDR3 runs to 12 residues. The germline gives CDR1 KGHDR, CDR2 SFDVKD. The CDR3 bases are TGTGCCACCAGTGATGCCACTGAGACCCAGTACTTC. Residues: CATSDATETQYF.

CDR3: CASSLFTSGVSYEQYF. CDR3 DNA: TGCGCCAGCAGCTTATTCACTAGCGGGGTATCCTACGAGCAGTACTTC. The chain is built from TRBV5-1 and TRBJ2-7; TRBD2 matches at 10 bases. This CDR3 is built from 16 residues. The V and J ends lost 2 bases and 1 base, in that order; junction bases with no gene match: 6. Germline V gene lookup returns CDR1 SGHRS and CDR2 YFSETQ.

There are a few counts of this clonotype. The chain employs TRBV10-1 and TRBJ2-2; possibly TRBD2 for D (5 bases). Trimming removed 5 bases at V and 7 bases at J, with 17 bases between. Germline V gene data show CDR1 as WNHNN and CDR2 as SYGVQD (reference sequence). The CDR3 extends over 15 amino acids. DNA of the CDR3: TGCGCCAGCAGTCCGGGCGGTGCTGGACTCGGGGAGCTGTTTTTT. Its translation: CASSPGGAGLGELFF.

This clonotype was detected a few times. This rearrangement joins TRBV6-1 to TRBJ2-1; 7 bases fit TRBD1. The CDR3 length is 13 residues. Trimming took 4 bases from V and 7 from J; bases not matched to a gene: 4. Looked up from germline, CDR1 is MNHNS and CDR2 is SASEGT. The CDR3 protein is CASSGDSRNEQFF. The CDR3 nucleotides read TGTGCCAGCAGTGGGGACAGCAGAAATGAGCAGTTCTTC.

CDR3 nucleotides: TGTGCCAGCAGCCGAACTCGACAGAAAGAGACCCAGTACTTC. This translates into CASSRTRQKETQYF. V gene TRBV7-9 combines with J gene TRBJ2-5, with D maybe TRBD1 (5 bases). Germline V lookup: CDR1 SEHNR, CDR2 FQNEAQ (reference sequence). This CDR3 contains 14 residues. The V end lost 5 bases, the J end lost 3 bases, and 13 bases lay between the germline ends.

This clonotype was found a few times. The chain combines TRBV9 with TRBJ1-5; 7 positions match TRBD1. Looked up from germline, CDR1 is SGDLS and CDR2 is YYNGEE. This CDR3 region has 13 residues. With 0 bases clipped from V and 7 bases from J, the junction kept 1 base outside the gene matches. The CDR3 DNA reads TGTGCCAGCAGCGTAGAGGGGGCACAGCCCCAGCATTTT. Translation: CASSVEGAQPQHF. Drawing the rest from reference TRBV9 and TRBJ1-5, the complete variable domain is DSGVTQTPKHLITATGQRVTLRCSPRSGDLSVYWYQQSLDQGLQFLIQYYNGEERAKGNILERFSAQQFPDLHSELNLSSLELGDSALYFCASSVEGAQPQHFGDGTRLSIL.

This clonotype was counted only a few times. The genes are TRBV15 and TRBJ2-7; TRBD1 matches at 7 bases. Trimming cost V 2 bases and J 3 bases; bases outside gene matches: 4. CDR1 and CDR2 (germline): LNHNV, YYDKDF (reference sequence). The CDR3 sequence is 14 residues long. The CDR3: CATSRKGDSYEQYF. The DNA for the CDR3 is TGTGCCACCAGCAGAAAAGGGGACAGCTACGAGCAGTACTTC. The full variable domain, in which reference TRBV15 and TRBJ2-7 provide the parts outside the CDR3, is DAMVIQNPRYQVTQFGKPVTLSCSQTLNHNVMYWYQQKSSQAPKLLFHYYDKDFNNEADTPDNFQSRRPNTSFCFLDIRSPGLGDTAMYLCATSRKGDSYEQYFGPGTRLTVT.

Only a few counts were recorded for this clonotype. This chain joins TRBV20-1 and TRBJ1-2, with D uncertain. V was pared by 2 bases and J by 2 bases, with 6 bases between. Germline assignment: CDR1 DFQATT and CDR2 SNEGSKA (reference sequence). This CDR3 region has 12 residues. The CDR3 spells CSARQLNYGYTF. The CDR3 DNA follows: TGCAGTGCTAGACAGCTAAACTATGGCTACACCTTC.

This clonotype was seen only a few times. This rearrangement joins TRBV7-3 to TRBJ1-1, with D possibly being TRBD1 (5 bases). There are 14 residues in the CDR3. Germline V lookup: CDR1 SGHTA, CDR2 FQGTGA. The V end was cut by 3 bases, the J end by 1 base, with 9 bases between. This CDR3 reads CASSLAGPNTEAFF. CDR3 nucleotides: TGTGCCAGCAGCTTGGCGGGGCCGAACACTGAAGCTTTCTTT.

CDR3 bases: TGTGCCAGCAGCAGGACAGGGAGCTATGGCTACACCTTC. This encodes CASSRTGSYGYTF. The V call is TRBV5-6, the J call TRBJ1-2, with TRBD1 matching over 8 bases. This CDR3 spans 13 amino acids. The germline V gene encodes CDR1 SGHDT and CDR2 YYEEEE. Trimming at V came to 4 bases and at J to 4 bases, leaving 3 bases not matched to a gene.

The chain joins TRBV7-9 to TRBJ2-3, with D perhaps matching TRBD1 or TRBD2 (5 bases each). This CDR3 comprises 15 residues. V shed 0 bases and J shed 3 bases, with 10 bases lying between them. Germline V gene data show CDR1 as SEHNR and CDR2 as FQNEAQ (reference sequence). Written as DNA, the CDR3 is TGTGCCAGCAGCTTAGCCCGGGACGCTACAGATACGCAGTATTTT. Residues: CASSLARDATDTQYF. The full variable domain, completed using reference TRBV7-9 and TRBJ2-3, is DTGVSQNPRHKITKRGQNVTFRCDPISEHNRLYWYRQTLGQGPEFLTYFQNEAQLEKSRLLSDRFSAERPKGSFSTLEIQRTEQGDSAMYLCASSLARDATDTQYFGPGTRLTVL.

The rearrangement uses TRBV11-2 and TRBJ2-7; tentatively, D is TRBD1 (5 bases). This CDR3 is built from 13 residues. Trimming took 5 bases from V and 11 from J, leaving 19 bases between them. CDR1 is SGHAT, CDR2 FQNNGV, per germline. The CDR3 region is CASSPPDRGLKYF. The CDR3 nucleotides read TGTGCCAGCAGCCCTCCTGACAGAGGCCTAAAGTACTTC.

This clonotype was seen only a few times. Germline is not matched at one junction end, which may reflect a read error. The chain uses TRBV15 and TRBJ1-6; weak D call: TRBD1 (5 bases). The V gene's germline CDR1 is LNHNV and CDR2 YYDKDF (reference sequence). CDR3 length: 13 residues. The DNA of the CDR3 is TGTGCCACCCGGGGCAGGTTGGACTCACTCCTCCACTTT. Protein sequence: CATRGRLDSLLHF.

The chain has TRBV13 and TRBJ1-2, with D unresolved. The CDR3 spans 15 residues. CDR1 is PRHDT and CDR2 is FYEKMQ in the germline V gene (reference sequence). V was pared by 2 bases and J by 3 bases, with 13 bases between. The CDR3 is CASSLRRGSYYGYTF. The DNA of the CDR3 is TGTGCCAGCAGCTTACGTAGAGGGAGTTACTATGGCTACACCTTC. The full variable domain, rest sourced from reference TRBV13 and TRBJ1-2, is AAGVIQSPRHLIKEKRETATLKCYPIPRHDTVYWYQQGPGQDPQFLISFYEKMQSDKGSIPDRFSAQQFSDYHSELNMSSLELGDSALYFCASSLRRGSYYGYTFGSGTRLTVV.

This chain uses TRBV5-1 with TRBJ1-1; 8 bases line up with TRBD1. CDR1 and CDR2 (germline): SGHRS, YFSETQ. The trim removed 4 bases at V and 1 base at J, leaving 6 bases unmatched. This CDR3 is built from 15 residues. The CDR3 reads CASSGGQGRNTEAFF. DNA of the CDR3: TGCGCCAGCAGCGGCGGACAGGGTCGGAACACTGAAGCTTTCTTT.

Ten or more counts support this clonotype. The chain employs TRBV10-3 and TRBJ2-3; D remains unclear. Germline loops: CDR1 ENHRY, CDR2 SYGVKD. The CDR3 totals 14 residues. The V end was cut by 7 bases, the J end by 0 bases, with 11 bases between. CDR3 DNA: TGTGCCATCAAGGGCGGTCTTAGCACAGATACGCAGTATTTT. It encodes CAIKGGLSTDTQYF.

This clonotype has at least ten counts. The CDR3 bases are TGCGCCAGCAGCTCCATCCTGGCAGGGTTTAGCTCTGAAGCTTTCTTT. It encodes CASSSILAGFSSEAFF. V is TRBV5-1 and J is TRBJ1-1, with D possibly matching TRBD1 (5 bases). The V end lost 3 bases, the J end lost 6 bases, and 21 bases lay between the germline ends. This CDR3 spans 16 amino acids. Germline V gene lookup returns CDR1 SGHRS and CDR2 YFSETQ.

This clonotype has a count of ten or more. Here the CDR3 reads CASSGFGGGEKLFF. The CDR3 coding sequence is TGCGCCAGCAGCGGGTTCGGGGGCGGAGAAAAACTGTTTTTT. The chain combines TRBV5-1 with TRBJ1-4; tentatively, D is TRBD1 (6 bases). In germline, CDR1 is SGHRS, CDR2 YFSETQ. Trimming took 4 bases from V and 8 from J, leaving 15 bases between them. The CDR3 covers 14 residues.